Listed below are T cell receptor beta chains from one sample, sequenced in a study of shared clonotypes between healthy human individuals. Repertoires were generated with immunoSEQ multiplex PCR, while TCRdb's copy carries only in-frame clones and drops some. The sample carries hundreds of thousands of clones, 55% to 85% recorded once. The specimen was memory CD4+ T cells sorted from blood. Receptors were obtained from a woman in her twenties or thirties in good health. CDR3s include the opening cysteine and the closing phenylalanine or tryptophan. A row's size may be missing; if present it is once, few, many or a size class.

TRBV2 | - | CASSEARPGQDNEQFF
TRBV4-1 | - | CASSQVSSGGYEQYF
TRBV28 | once | CASTFGPAPSGANVLTF
TRBV21-1 | - | CASSKDREEYTDTQYF
TRBV28 | - | CASSRLVFEQFF
TRBV5-1 | many | CASSFNDRNDEQYF
TRBV28 | once | CASSSGGEANEKLFF
TRBV6-5 | - | CASSYDIRGEKLFF
TRBV27 | - | CASSLLNAGAAKNIQYF
TRBV7-8 | - | CASVKGEKGYEQYF
TRBV15 | - | CATGIQGAMNRYTEAFF
TRBV7-2 | - | CASSLEAGFETQYF